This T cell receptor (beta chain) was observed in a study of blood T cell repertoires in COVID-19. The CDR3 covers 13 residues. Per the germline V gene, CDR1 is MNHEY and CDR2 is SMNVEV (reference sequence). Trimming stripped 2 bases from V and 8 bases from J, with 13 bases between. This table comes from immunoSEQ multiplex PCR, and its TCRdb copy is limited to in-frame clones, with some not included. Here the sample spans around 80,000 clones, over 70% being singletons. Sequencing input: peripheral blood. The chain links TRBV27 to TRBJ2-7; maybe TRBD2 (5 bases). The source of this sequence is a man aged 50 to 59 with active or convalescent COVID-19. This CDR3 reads CASSLGDGIQQYF. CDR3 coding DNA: TGTGCCAGCAGTTTAGGTGACGGGATACAGCAGTACTTC.